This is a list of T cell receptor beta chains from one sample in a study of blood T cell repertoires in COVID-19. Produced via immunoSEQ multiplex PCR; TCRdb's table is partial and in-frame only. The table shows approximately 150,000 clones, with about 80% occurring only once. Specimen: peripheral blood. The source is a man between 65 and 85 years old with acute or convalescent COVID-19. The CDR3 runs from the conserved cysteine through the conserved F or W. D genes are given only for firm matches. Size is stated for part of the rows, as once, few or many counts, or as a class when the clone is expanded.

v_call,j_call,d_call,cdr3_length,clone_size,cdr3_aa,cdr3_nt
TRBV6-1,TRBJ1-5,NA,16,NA,CASSEGHTNSNQPQHF,TGTGCCAGCAGTGAAGGCCACACCAATAGCAATCAGCCCCAGCATTTT
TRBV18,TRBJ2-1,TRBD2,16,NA,CASSLPQGGSLGEQFF,TGTGCCAGCTCACTCCCCCAGGGAGGGAGTCTCGGAGAGCAGTTCTTC
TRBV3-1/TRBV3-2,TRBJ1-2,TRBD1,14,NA,CASSQQTGGFGYTF,TGTGCCAGCAGCCAACAGACAGGGGGCTTCGGCTACACCTTC
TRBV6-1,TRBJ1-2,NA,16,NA,CASSETGDLRVAGYTF,TGTGCCAGCAGTGAGACCGGAGACCTACGGGTGGCTGGCTACACCTTC
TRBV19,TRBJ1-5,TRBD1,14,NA,CASSIGTGTKPQHF,TGTGCCAGTAGTATAGGGACAGGGACGAAGCCCCAGCATTTT
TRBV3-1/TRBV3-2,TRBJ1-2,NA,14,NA,CASSQSQSGYGYTF,TGTGCCAGCAGCCAAAGTCAGTCAGGGTATGGCTACACCTTC
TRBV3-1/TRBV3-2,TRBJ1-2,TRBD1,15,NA,CASSHLTGGNYGYTF,TGTGCCAGCAGCCACCTAACAGGGGGGAACTATGGCTACACCTTC
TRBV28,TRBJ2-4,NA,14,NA,CASSLGGREAIQYF,TGTGCCAGCAGTTTAGGAGGAAGAGAGGCCATTCAGTACTTC
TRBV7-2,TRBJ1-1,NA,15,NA,CASSPPGTRNTEAFF,TGTGCCAGCAGCCCTCCGGGAACCCGGAACACTGAAGCTTTCTTT
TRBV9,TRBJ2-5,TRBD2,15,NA,CASSYSGGLGETQYF,TGTGCCAGCAGCTATAGCGGGGGGCTGGGAGAGACCCAGTACTTC
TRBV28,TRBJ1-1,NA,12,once,CASSPRVTEAFF,TGTGCCAGCAGCCCGAGGGTTACTGAAGCTTTCTTT
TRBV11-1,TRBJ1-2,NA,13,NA,CASSPRREDGYTF,TGTGCCAGCAGCCCCCGACGAGAGGATGGCTACACCTTC
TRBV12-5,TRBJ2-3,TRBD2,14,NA,CASGLGLAGGVGLF,TGTGCTAGTGGTCTCGGACTAGCGGGGGGTGTGGGACTTTTT
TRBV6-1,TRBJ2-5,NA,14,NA,CASSELGATETQYF,TGTGCCAGCAGTGAATTAGGGGCAACGGAGACCCAGTACTTC
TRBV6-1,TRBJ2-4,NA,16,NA,CASSDRTDLAKNIQYF,TGTGCCAGCAGTGACCGGACAGATCTAGCCAAAAACATTCAGTACTTC
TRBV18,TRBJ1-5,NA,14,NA,CASSPGAGNQPQHF,TGTGCCAGCTCACCAGGGGCTGGCAATCAGCCCCAGCATTTT
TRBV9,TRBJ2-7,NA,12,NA,CASSVERYEQYF,TGTGCCAGCAGCGTAGAGAGATACGAGCAGTACTTC
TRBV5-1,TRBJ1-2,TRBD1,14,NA,CASSSDRALYGYTF,TGCGCCAGCAGCTCGGACAGGGCGTTGTATGGCTACACCTTC
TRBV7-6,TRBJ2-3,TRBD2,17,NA,CASSYGLAGASTDTQYF,TGTGCCAGCAGCTACGGACTAGCGGGGGCTAGCACAGATACGCAGTATTTT
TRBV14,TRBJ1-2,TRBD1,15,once,CASSPEGQGAYGYTF,TGTGCCAGCAGCCCCGAAGGACAGGGCGCCTATGGCTACACCTTC
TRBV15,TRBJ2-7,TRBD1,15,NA,CATSRDLGQGREQYF,TGTGCCACCAGCAGAGATTTGGGACAGGGTAGGGAGCAGTACTTC
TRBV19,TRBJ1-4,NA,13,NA,CASSPAGNEKLFF,TGTGCCAGTAGTCCCGCGGGCAATGAAAAACTGTTTTTT
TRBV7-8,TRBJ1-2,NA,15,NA,CASSLAQTANYGYTF,TGTGCCAGCAGCTTAGCGCAGACAGCTAACTATGGCTACACCTTC
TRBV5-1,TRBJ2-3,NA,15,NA,CASSSGDGLFGTQYF,TGCGCCAGCAGCTCGGGGGACGGCCTTTTCGGTACGCAGTATTTT
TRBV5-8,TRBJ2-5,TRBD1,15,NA,CASSPRRQGQETQYF,TGTGCCAGCAGCCCTCGACGACAGGGCCAAGAGACCCAGTACTTC
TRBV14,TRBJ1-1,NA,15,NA,CASSQLGGGDTEAFF,TGTGCCAGCAGCCAGTTGGGGGGTGGGGACACTGAAGCTTTCTTT
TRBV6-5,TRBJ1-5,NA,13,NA,CASRTGSSQPQHF,TGTGCCAGCAGAACAGGGTCGAGTCAGCCCCAGCATTTT
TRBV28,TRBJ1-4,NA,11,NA,CALGEGEKLFF,TGTGCCCTTGGGGAGGGTGAAAAACTGTTTTTT